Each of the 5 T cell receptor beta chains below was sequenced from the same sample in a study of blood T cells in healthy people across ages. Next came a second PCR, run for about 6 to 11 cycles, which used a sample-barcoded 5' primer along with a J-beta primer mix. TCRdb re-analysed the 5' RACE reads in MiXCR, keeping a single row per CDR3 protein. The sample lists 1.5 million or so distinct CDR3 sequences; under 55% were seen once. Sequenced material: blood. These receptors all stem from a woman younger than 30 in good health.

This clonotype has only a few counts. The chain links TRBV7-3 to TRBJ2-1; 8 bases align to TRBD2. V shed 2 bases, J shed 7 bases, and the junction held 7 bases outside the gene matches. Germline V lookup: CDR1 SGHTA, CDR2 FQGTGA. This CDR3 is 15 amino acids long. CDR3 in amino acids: CASSLESGSRNEQFF. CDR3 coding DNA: TGTGCCAGCAGCTTAGAGAGCGGGAGTAGGAATGAGCAGTTCTTC.

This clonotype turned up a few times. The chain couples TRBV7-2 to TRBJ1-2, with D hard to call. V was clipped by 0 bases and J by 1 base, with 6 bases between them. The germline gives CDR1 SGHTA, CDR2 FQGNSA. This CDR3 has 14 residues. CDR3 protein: CASSLAPVNYGYTF. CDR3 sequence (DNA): TGTGCCAGCAGCTTAGCTCCAGTTAACTATGGCTACACCTTC.

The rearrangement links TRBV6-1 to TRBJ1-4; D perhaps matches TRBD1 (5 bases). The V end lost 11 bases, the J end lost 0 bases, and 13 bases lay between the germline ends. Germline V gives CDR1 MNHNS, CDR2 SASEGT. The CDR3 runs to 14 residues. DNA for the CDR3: TGTGCCGCCGCATGGACAACAACTAATGAAAAACTGTTTTTT. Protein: CAAAWTTTNEKLFF.

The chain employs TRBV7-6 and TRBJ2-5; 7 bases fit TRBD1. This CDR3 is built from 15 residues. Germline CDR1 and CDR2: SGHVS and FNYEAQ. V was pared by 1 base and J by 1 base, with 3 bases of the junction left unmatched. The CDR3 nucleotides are TGTGCCAGCAGCTTAGGGGGACAGATCCAAGAGACCCAGTACTTC. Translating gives CASSLGGQIQETQYF.

CDR3 residues: CASSKTVARREQYF. DNA of the CDR3: TGTGCCAGCAGTAAGACAGTGGCGAGACGGGAGCAGTACTTC. The chain employs TRBV6-5 and TRBJ2-7, with a possible D match to TRBD1 (5 bases). Trimming cost V 5 bases and J 7 bases, with 18 bases left between them. The CDR3 is 14 residues long. The germline gives CDR1 MNHEY, CDR2 SVGAGI.